This TCR beta chain appears in the sequencing data of a study of shared clonotypes between healthy human individuals. Across the whole study: Each donor had three CD4 naive, three CD4 memory, two CD8 naive and one CD8 memory plate.

Points from the study as a whole: Against clonotypes common to all four donors, non-shared ones had lower generation probabilities.

Repertoires were generated with immunoSEQ multiplex PCR, while TCRdb's copy carries only in-frame clones and drops some. The sample lists over 950,000 clones; roughly 80% were seen once. V lost 11 bases and J 4 bases, leaving 17 bases between the germline ends. This CDR3 spans 13 amino acids. The germline CDR1 and CDR2 sequences are LNHDA and SQIVND (reference sequence). Concerning this clone itself: Its specificity is not known.

The genes are TRBV19 and TRBJ1-1; a weak D match, TRBD1 (6 bases). Sample: memory CD4+ T cells from PBMCs. Subset given: CD45RA-negative fraction. This clonotype was obtained from a man aged 18 to 29 in good health. Some clones in this sample may be carry-over from other donors' samples. The CDR3 loop reads CAGMVRGTTEAFF. CDR3 DNA sequence: TGTGCCGGTATGGTGAGGGGGACCACTGAAGCTTTCTTT.